The source of this T cell receptor beta chain is a study of spatial heterogeneity in lung cancer. About the research overall: The mean occurrence of each unique TCR and UMI combination in raw reads exceeded nine.

Time point given: sample taken at primary tumor resection. Unsorted tumor, nontumor lung tissue or cryopreserved PBMC supplied the whole RNA. This clonotype was seen a single time. Its antigen is currently unknown. Each CDR3 protein gets one entry after TCRdb re-called the 5' RACE reads with MiXCR. The sample records roughly 8,400 distinct CDR3 sequences, roughly 4.7% being singletons. The CDR3 sequence is 13 residues long. Germline V gene lookup returns CDR1 MNHNS and CDR2 SASEGT. V dropped 4 bases and J dropped 4 bases, with 9 bases sitting between them. Study results and caveats: Mutation counts in tumors were tracked by counts of expanded intratumoral alpha and beta TCRs.

Sequenced material: lung tumor tissue, taken at surgery. This sequence was found in a female donor with early-stage non-small cell lung cancer. The rearrangement joins TRBV6-1 to TRBJ2-3; TRBD1 is a possible D gene (6 bases). The DNA for the CDR3 is TGTGCCAGCAGTGGAGAGGGGGCAGATACGCAGTATTTT. Protein sequence: CASSGEGADTQYF.